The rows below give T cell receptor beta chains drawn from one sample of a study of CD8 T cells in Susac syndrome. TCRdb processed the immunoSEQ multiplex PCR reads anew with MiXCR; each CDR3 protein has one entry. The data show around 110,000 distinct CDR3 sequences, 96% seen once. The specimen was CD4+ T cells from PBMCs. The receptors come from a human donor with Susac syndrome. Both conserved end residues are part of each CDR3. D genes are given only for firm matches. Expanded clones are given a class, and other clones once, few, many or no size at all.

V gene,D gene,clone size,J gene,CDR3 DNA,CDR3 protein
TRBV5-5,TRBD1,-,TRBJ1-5,TGTGCCAGCAGCACGACAGGGGTTCATCAGCCCCAGCATTTT,CASSTTGVHQPQHF
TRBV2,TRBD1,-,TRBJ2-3,TGTGCCAGCAGTAGTGGACAGGGGAGAACAGATACGCAGTATTTT,CASSSGQGRTDTQYF
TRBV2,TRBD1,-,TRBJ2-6,TGTGCCAGCGCACCCGACAGGGGGCTGGGGTCCAACGTCCTGACTTTC,CASAPDRGLGSNVLTF
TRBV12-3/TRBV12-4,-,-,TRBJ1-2,TGTGCCAGCAACTTGGTAACTCCTCGCCCGATTGATGGCTACACCTTC,CASNLVTPRPIDGYTF
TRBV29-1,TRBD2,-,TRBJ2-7,TGCAGCGTTGAGAGGCTAGCGGGAGCCTACGAGCAGTACTTC,CSVERLAGAYEQYF
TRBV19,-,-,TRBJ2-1,TGTGCCAGTAGTATAATTGGTAAGGGGATCTCCTACAATGAGCAGTTCTTC,CASSIIGKGISYNEQFF
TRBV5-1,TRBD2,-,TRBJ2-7,TGCGCCAGCAGCTTGACCCTAGCGGGAGCCTCCTACGAGCAGTACTTC,CASSLTLAGASYEQYF
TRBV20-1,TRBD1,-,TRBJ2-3,TGCAGTGCTGGGACAGGGTCGATAACAGATACGCAGTATTTT,CSAGTGSITDTQYF
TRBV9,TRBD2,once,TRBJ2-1,TGTGCCAGCAGCGTAGAGAGGACTAGCGGACTTGGGCAGTTCTTC,CASSVERTSGLGQFF
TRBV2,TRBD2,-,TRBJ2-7,TGTGCCAGCAAGAGCGGGGGACTAGCATTCTACGAGCAGTACTTC,CASKSGGLAFYEQYF
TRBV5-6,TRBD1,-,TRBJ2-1,TGTGCCAGCAGCAACCGGGACAGGGCAATTTACAATGAGCAGTTCTTC,CASSNRDRAIYNEQFF
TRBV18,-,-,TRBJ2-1,TGTGCCAGCTCACCCCCTCGTGGGACGAAGAGGGGGGAGCAGTTCTTC,CASSPPRGTKRGEQFF
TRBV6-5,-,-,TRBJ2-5,TGTGCCAGCAGTTACGAGTACGGGGAGACCCAGTACTTC,CASSYEYGETQYF
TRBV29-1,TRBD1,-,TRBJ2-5,TGCAGCGTTGAAGAACCGGGACAGGGGCAAGAGACCCAGTACTTC,CSVEEPGQGQETQYF
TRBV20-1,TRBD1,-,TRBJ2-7,TGCAGTGCTATCCTTTCCGGGACAGGGGGCGACGAGCAGTACTTC,CSAILSGTGGDEQYF
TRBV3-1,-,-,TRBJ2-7,TGTGCCAGCAGCCAAGGTACAGGGCCGAACGAGCAGTACTTC,CASSQGTGPNEQYF
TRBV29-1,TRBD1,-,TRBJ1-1,TGCAGCGTTACACGACAGGGATCGGACACTGAAGCTTTCTTT,CSVTRQGSDTEAFF
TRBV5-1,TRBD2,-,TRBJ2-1,TGCGCCAGCAGCTTGGCCAGTCTAGCGGGATTCAATGAGCAGTTCTTC,CASSLASLAGFNEQFF
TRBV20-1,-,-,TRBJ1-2,TGCAGTGCTAGGGACGATTATGGCTACACCTTC,CSARDDYGYTF
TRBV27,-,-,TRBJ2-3,TGTGCCAGCTCGGCGGGATCAGGGTCAGATACGCAGTATTTT,CASSAGSGSDTQYF
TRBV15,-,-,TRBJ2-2,TGTGCCACCAGCAGCAAGGGGAACACCGGGGAGCTGTTTTTT,CATSSKGNTGELFF
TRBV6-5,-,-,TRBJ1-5,TGTGCCAGCAGTTCTATCAGGAATCAGCCCCAGCATTTT,CASSSIRNQPQHF
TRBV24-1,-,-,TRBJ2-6,TGTGCCACCAGTGATTCCGGTATCTCTGGGGCCAACGTCCTGACTTTC,CATSDSGISGANVLTF
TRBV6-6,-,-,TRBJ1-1,TGTGCCAGCAGCCCCCGCCTGGGAGTCGCTGAAGCTTTCTTT,CASSPRLGVAEAFF
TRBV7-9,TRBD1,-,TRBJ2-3,TGTGCCAGCAGCTACACAGGGGGCACAGATACGCAGTATTTT,CASSYTGGTDTQYF
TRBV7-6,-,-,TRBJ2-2,TGTGCCAGCAGCTTAGAACTAGTCGCGAACACCGGGGAGCTGTTTTTT,CASSLELVANTGELFF
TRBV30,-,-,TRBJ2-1,TGTGCCTGGAGATCTACCAATTACAATGAGCAGTTCTTC,CAWRSTNYNEQFF
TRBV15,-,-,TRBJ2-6,TGTGCCACCAGCAGGGGGGGGACAGGTGGGGCCAACGTCCTGACTTTC,CATSRGGTGGANVLTF
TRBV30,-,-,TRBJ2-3,TGTGCCTGGCGGATGTCTAGTGATACGCAGTATTTT,CAWRMSSDTQYF
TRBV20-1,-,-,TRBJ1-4,TGCAGTGCTAGAGATGCCGGGGGTTCTTATGAAAAACTGTTTTTT,CSARDAGGSYEKLFF
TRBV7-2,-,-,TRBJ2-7,TGTGCCAGCAGCTTAGCCGGAAGCAGGGTCCACGAGCAGTACTTC,CASSLAGSRVHEQYF
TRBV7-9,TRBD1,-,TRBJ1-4,TGTGCCAGCAGCTTCAGGACAGGTCTGAATGAAAAACTGTTTTTT,CASSFRTGLNEKLFF
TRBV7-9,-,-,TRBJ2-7,TGTGCCAGCAGCTTAGCGTTGGGCGAGCAGTACTTC,CASSLALGEQYF
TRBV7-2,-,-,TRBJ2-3,TGTGCCAGCAGCTTTTTACTAGCCCCAGATACGCAGTATTTT,CASSFLLAPDTQYF